The 9 T cell receptor beta chains reported below all come from one sample, sequenced in a study of CD8 T cells in ankylosing spondylitis. One entry per CDR3 protein results from TCRdb running MiXCR on the 5' RACE reads. The sample includes fewer than 180,000 distinct CDR3 sequences, approximately 48% of them seen just once. The sequenced sample was synovial fluid, either unsorted or a sorted T cell fraction (not recorded which). These TCRs come from a male donor with ankylosing spondylitis.

The sample holds a few counts of this clonotype. The chain uses TRBV15 and TRBJ1-2; 8 positions agree with TRBD1. The CDR3 has 14 residues. Germline V lookup: CDR1 LNHNV, CDR2 YYDKDF (reference sequence). Germline trimming cut 8 bases from V and 4 bases from J; bases unmatched to any gene: 9. Written as DNA, the CDR3 is TGTGCCACCTCCTCGACAGGGGAGGGCTATGGCTACACCTTC. It encodes CATSSTGEGYGYTF.

At least ten counts were recorded for this clonotype. This sequence joins TRBV30 and TRBJ1-1; no definite D call. CDR1 and CDR2 (germline): GTSNPN, SVGIG (reference sequence). CDR3 length: 13 amino acids. The ends were cut back, 1 base at V and 1 base at J, with 7 bases in the middle. CDR3 sequence (DNA): TGTGCCTGGAGTGCGGGATCGAACACTGAAGCTTTCTTT. It yields the protein CAWSAGSNTEAFF.

There are a few counts of this clonotype. This chain's CDR3 is CASSPGTGFDEQYF. CDR3 DNA sequence: TGTGCCAGCAGCCCAGGGACAGGGTTCGACGAGCAGTACTTC. The chain carries TRBV5-4 and TRBJ2-7; TRBD1 agrees at 9 bases. V lost 4 bases, J lost 5 bases, and 7 bases stayed unmatched. The CDR3 has 14 residues. Germline CDR1 SGHNT, CDR2 YYREEE (reference sequence).

This clonotype has more than one count but fewer than ten. CDR3 region: CASSLIMARPLGYGYTF. The CDR3 DNA sequence: TGCGCCAGCAGCTTGATAATGGCGAGACCCTTGGGCTATGGCTACACCTTC. The chain carries TRBV5-1 and TRBJ1-2; D gene ambiguous. This CDR3 has 17 residues. With 1 base removed from V and 4 bases from J, the gap between germline ends came to 20 bases. Per germline, CDR1 SGHRS and CDR2 YFSETQ.

The V call is TRBV12-3 or TRBV12-4, the J call TRBJ1-1; no clear D gene. V gave up 6 bases and J gave up 5 bases, with 19 bases separating them. This CDR3 is 15 amino acids long. CDR3 DNA sequence: TGTGCCAGCAGCCGCCCGAGGGATCCCTCAACTGAAGCTTTCTTT. Its translation is CASSRPRDPSTEAFF.

CDR3 loop: CASSEVPGRGNQPQHF. Written as DNA, the CDR3 is TGTGCCAGCAGTGAAGTCCCGGGACGGGGCAATCAGCCCCAGCATTTT. The chain recombines TRBV6-1 with TRBJ1-5, with a tentative D call TRBD1 (5 bases). Germline V gene data show CDR1 as MNHNS and CDR2 as SASEGT. This CDR3 is 16 amino acids long. The V and J ends lost 1 base and 2 bases respectively, with 12 bases between them.

The gene calls are TRBV10-3 and TRBJ1-6, with D unresolved. Trimming removed 2 bases at V and 7 bases at J, with 15 bases between. The CDR3 is made up of 16 amino acids. Per germline, CDR1 ENHRY and CDR2 SYGVKD. This CDR3 is CAISEKEWEANSPLHF. The CDR3 coding sequence is TGTGCCATCAGTGAGAAAGAGTGGGAAGCCAATTCACCCCTCCACTTT.

The rearrangement uses TRBV7-9 and TRBJ1-6, with D maybe TRBD1 (5 bases). This CDR3 has 14 amino acids. The germline gives CDR1 SEHNR, CDR2 FQNEAQ (reference sequence). V lost 3 bases and J 5 bases, leaving 8 bases between the germline ends. The CDR3 here is CASSFRVDNSPLHF. The CDR3, as DNA: TGTGCCAGCAGCTTCAGGGTAGATAATTCACCCCTCCACTTT.

Only a few counts were recorded for this clonotype. The chain links TRBV12-3 or TRBV12-4 to TRBJ1-4; 7 bases align to TRBD1. V gave up 7 bases and J gave up 2 bases; unmatched junction bases: 7. The CDR3 is 15 residues long. The CDR3 sequence: CASTDRDPTNEKLFF. The CDR3 nucleotides are TGTGCCAGCACCGACAGGGATCCGACTAATGAAAAACTGTTTTTT.